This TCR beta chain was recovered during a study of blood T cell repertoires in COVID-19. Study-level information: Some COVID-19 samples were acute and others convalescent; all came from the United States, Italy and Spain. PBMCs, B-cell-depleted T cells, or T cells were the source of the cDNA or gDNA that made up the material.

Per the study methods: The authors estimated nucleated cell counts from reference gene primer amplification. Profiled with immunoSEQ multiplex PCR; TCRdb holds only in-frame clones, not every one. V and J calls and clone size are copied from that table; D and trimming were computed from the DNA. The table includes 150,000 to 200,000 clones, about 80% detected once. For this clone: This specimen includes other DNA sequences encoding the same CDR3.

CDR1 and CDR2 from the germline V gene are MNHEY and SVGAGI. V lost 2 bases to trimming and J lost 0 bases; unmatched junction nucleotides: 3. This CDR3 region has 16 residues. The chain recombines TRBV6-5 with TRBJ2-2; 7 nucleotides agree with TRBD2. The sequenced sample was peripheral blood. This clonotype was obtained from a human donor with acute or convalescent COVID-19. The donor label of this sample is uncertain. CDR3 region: CASSYGAGSNTGELFF. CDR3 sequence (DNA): TGTGCCAGCAGTTACGGAGCGGGATCGAACACCGGGGAGCTGTTTTTT.